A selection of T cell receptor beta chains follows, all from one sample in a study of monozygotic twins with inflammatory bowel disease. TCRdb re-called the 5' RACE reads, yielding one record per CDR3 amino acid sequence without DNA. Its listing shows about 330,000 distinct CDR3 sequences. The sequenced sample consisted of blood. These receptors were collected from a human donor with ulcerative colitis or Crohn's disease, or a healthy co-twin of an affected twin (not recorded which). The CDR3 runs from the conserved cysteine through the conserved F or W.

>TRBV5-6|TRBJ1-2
CASSLVLGGNYGYTF
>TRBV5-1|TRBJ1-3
CASRRGTPGNTIYF
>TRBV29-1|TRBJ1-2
CSVGEGQIGYTF
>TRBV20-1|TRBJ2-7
CSARDRGGRYEQYF
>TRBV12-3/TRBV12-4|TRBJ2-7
CASSFSSRSSYEQYF
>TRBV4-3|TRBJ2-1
CASSENNEQFF
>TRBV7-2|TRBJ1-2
CASSPIGGAGYGYTF
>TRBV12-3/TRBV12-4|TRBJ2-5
CASSFWTGQETQYF
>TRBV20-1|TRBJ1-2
CSAKGGGAKAGYTF
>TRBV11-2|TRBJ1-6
CASSLRHDRASYNSPLHF
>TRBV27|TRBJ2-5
CASSFLLTGQRSETQYF
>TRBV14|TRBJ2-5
CASSQVPYLPQETQYF
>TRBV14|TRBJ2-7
CASSLQSFYEQYF
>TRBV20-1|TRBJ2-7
CSAKSTGMSYEQYF
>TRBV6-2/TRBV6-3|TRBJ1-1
CASSYSGQGTEAFF
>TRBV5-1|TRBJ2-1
CASSFSRGAYNEQFF
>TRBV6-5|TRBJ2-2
CASSYSGQNTGELFF
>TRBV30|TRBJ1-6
CAWRGGTSGASPLHF
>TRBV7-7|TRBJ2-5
CASSLGGVKTETQYF
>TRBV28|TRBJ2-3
CASGEAGGLDTQYF
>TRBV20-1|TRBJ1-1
CSATGDKNTEAFF
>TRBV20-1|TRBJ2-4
CSARVGEAKNIQYF
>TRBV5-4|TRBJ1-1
CASRQWGQNTEAFF
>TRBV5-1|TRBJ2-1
CASSSDWKNEQFF
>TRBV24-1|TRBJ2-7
CATSDSRTSPYEQYF
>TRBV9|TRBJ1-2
CASSVRPDTRGGYTF
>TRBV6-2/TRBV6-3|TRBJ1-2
CASKTRENRNYGYTF
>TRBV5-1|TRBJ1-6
CASSLDSSRPLHF
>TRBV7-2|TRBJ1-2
CATPDSLYGYTF
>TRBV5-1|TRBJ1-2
CASSRDQGYGYTF
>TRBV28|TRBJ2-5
CASSPTGEQTQYF
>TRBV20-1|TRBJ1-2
CSAGPLRGSYGYTF
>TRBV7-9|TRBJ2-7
CASSELGAPTNEQYF
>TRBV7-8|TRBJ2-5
CASGYLGLAGTQYF
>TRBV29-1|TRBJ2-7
CSVGLASSYEQYF
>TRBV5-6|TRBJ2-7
CASSLIRFGEQYF
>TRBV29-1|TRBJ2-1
CSVDGAGGHNEQFF
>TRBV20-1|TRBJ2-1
CSASQPGQGVDEQFF
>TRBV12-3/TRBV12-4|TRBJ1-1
CASSFWGAEAFF
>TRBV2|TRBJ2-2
CASKIAGNTGELFF
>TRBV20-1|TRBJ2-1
CSAQGTSAAYNEQFF
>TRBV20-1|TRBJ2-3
CSANHPAVGTDTQYF
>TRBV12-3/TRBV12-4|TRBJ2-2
CASSLDGGRTGELFF
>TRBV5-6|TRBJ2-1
CASRSGGGFNEQFF
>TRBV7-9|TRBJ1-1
CASSQLGANTEAFF